This passage covers 26 T cell receptor beta chains from one sample sequenced in a study of blood T cell repertoires in COVID-19. Measured with immunoSEQ multiplex PCR; TCRdb has only the in-frame clones, and not every one. The data hold 65,000 to 80,000 clones, with approximately 85% observed a single time. The specimen sequenced was peripheral blood. The receptors were sampled from a human donor in a cohort sampled during active COVID-19.

The chain has TRBV7-6 and TRBJ1-4; D unclear. Germline CDR1 and CDR2: SGHVS and FNYEAQ. CDR3 length: 16 amino acids. V gave up 7 bases and J gave up 1 base, with 16 bases separating them. CDR3 DNA: TGTGCCAGCACCCCGGCGGACGGGGTAACTAATGAAAAACTGTTTTTT. This gives the protein CASTPADGVTNEKLFF.

This chain's CDR3 is CASSIRGLRPQHF. Here the CDR3 DNA reads TGTGCCAGTAGTATTAGGGGGTTGAGGCCCCAGCATTTT. V gene TRBV19 combines with J gene TRBJ1-5; TRBD1 might be the D (6 bases). Per germline, CDR1 LNHDA and CDR2 SQIVND (reference sequence). The CDR3 has 13 amino acids. The V end was cut by 3 bases, the J end by 9 bases, with 12 bases between.

The gene calls are TRBV5-5 and TRBJ2-5; D perhaps matches TRBD1 (6 bases). V was shortened by 0 bases and J by 4 bases, with 13 bases between the two germline ends. CDR3 length equals 15 residues. From germline, CDR1 is SGHKS and CDR2 YYEKEE (reference sequence). This CDR3 is CASSLVASRGETQYF. CDR3 bases: TGTGCCAGCAGCTTGGTGGCGTCCAGGGGAGAGACCCAGTACTTC.

The V call is TRBV9, the J call TRBJ2-1; 8 bases align to TRBD1. Trimming took 0 bases from V and 4 from J; bases not matched to a gene: 6. Germline V gene lookup returns CDR1 SGDLS and CDR2 YYNGEE. The CDR3 spans 16 residues. CDR3 protein: CASSVAGQGAYNEQFF. The CDR3 nucleotides are TGTGCCAGCAGCGTAGCAGGGCAGGGGGCTTACAATGAGCAGTTCTTC.

A note on this clone: A read error may produce the germline difference seen at one junction end. The chain uses TRBV2 and TRBJ2-4; 7 bases line up with TRBD2. The CDR3 covers 12 residues. The germline CDR1 and CDR2 sequences are SNHLY and FYNNEI. CDR3 sequence reads: CASSEAGGLGSF. CDR3 DNA: TGTGCCAGCAGTGAAGCAGGAGGACTAGGGAGCTTC.

This clone showed up just a few times. The chain carries TRBV2 and TRBJ2-3; D may be TRBD1 (6 bases). This CDR3 comprises 12 residues. The germline V gene encodes CDR1 SNHLY and CDR2 FYNNEI. The ends were cut back, 6 bases at V and 4 bases at J, with 8 bases in the middle. Here the CDR3 reads CASSKGADTQYF. The CDR3 DNA reads TGTGCCAGCAGCAAGGGGGCAGATACGCAGTATTTT.

In the case of this clone: This sample includes further DNA sequences coding for the same CDR3. This rearrangement joins TRBV5-1 to TRBJ2-3; D not resolved. V lost 0 bases and J lost 4, with 3 bases in between. The V gene's germline CDR1 is SGHRS and CDR2 YFSETQ. The CDR3 sequence is 12 residues long. The CDR3 region has the DNA TGCGCCAGCAGCTTGGCCGCAGATACGCAGTATTTT. This gives the protein CASSLAADTQYF.

J is TRBJ2-3 and V is TRBV18, with TRBD1 matching over 9 bases. This CDR3 spans 19 amino acids. With V trimmed by 2 bases and J by 5 bases, 17 bases remained unmatched. Germline V CDR1 and CDR2: KGHSH, LQKENI. CDR3 in DNA: TGTGCCAGCTCACCAAGATGGCCCCCCATACAGGGGGCGGTAGATACGCAGTATTTT. Its translation is CASSPRWPPIQGAVDTQYF.

This clone was picked up one time. This chain uses TRBV6-5 with TRBJ1-1; D gene unclear. Trimming cost V 8 bases and J 5 bases, with 6 bases left between them. CDR1 MNHEY and CDR2 SVGAGI come from the germline V gene. The CDR3 is 10 amino acids. CDR3 DNA: TGTGCCAGCGGAGTGACTGAAGCTTTCTTT. Translated, it gives CASGVTEAFF.

V and J are TRBV2 and TRBJ2-3; 16 bases map to TRBD2. The germline CDR1 and CDR2 sequences are SNHLY and FYNNEI. This CDR3 comprises 19 residues. Trimming at V came to 4 bases and at J to 1 base, leaving 8 bases not matched to a gene. The CDR3 region is CASSAIGTSGGGGTDTQYF. The CDR3 coding sequence is TGTGCCAGCAGTGCTATAGGGACTAGCGGGGGGGGCGGCACAGATACGCAGTATTTT.

The chain carries TRBV5-4 and TRBJ2-1; 11 bases are shared with TRBD1. CDR3 length: 16 amino acids. V lost 4 bases to trimming and J lost 8 bases; unmatched junction nucleotides: 11. Germline V CDR1 and CDR2: SGHNT, YYREEE (reference sequence). For the CDR3, the DNA is TGTGCCAGCAGCCTACGGACAGGGGGCCTATCCTATGAGCAGTTCTTC. Its translation: CASSLRTGGLSYEQFF.

This clone was seen a single time. V usage is TRBV15 and J usage is TRBJ2-5, with a weak D call TRBD1 (5 bases). Trimming shortened V by 3 bases and J by 2 bases, and 10 bases separated the two germline ends. Germline CDR1 LNHNV, CDR2 YYDKDF (reference sequence). This CDR3 region has 14 residues. CDR3 sequence (DNA): TGTGCCACCAGCAGTGCAGGGTGGCAAGAGACCCAGTACTTC. Its protein product is CATSSAGWQETQYF.

This clone was picked up a small number of times. The rearrangement joins TRBV18 to TRBJ2-5, with 9 bases that match TRBD1. CDR1 KGHSH and CDR2 LQKENI come from the germline V gene. V was pared by 8 bases and J by 3 bases, with 1 base of the junction left unmatched. This CDR3 comprises 12 residues. CDR3 residues: CASGQGKETQYF. The DNA of the CDR3 is TGTGCCAGCGGACAGGGGAAAGAGACCCAGTACTTC.

The rearrangement joins TRBV5-1 to TRBJ2-7; possible D gene TRBD1, 5 bases. V was trimmed by 4 bases and J by 4 bases, leaving 9 bases between them. This CDR3 contains 12 residues. CDR1 is SGHRS, CDR2 YFSETQ, per germline. The CDR3 DNA reads TGCGCCAGCAGCCCAGGGATGTACGAGCAGTACTTC. Amino acids: CASSPGMYEQYF.

V is TRBV19 and J is TRBJ1-5; 7 nucleotides align to TRBD1. Trimming took 4 bases from V and 7 from J; bases not matched to a gene: 4. Germline V gene data show CDR1 as LNHDA and CDR2 as SQIVND (reference sequence). The CDR3 loop spans 13 amino acids. CDR3 DNA sequence: TGTGCCAGTAGTAGACAGGGAAACCAGCCCCAGCATTTT. Its translation: CASSRQGNQPQHF. The full variable domain, in which reference TRBV19 and TRBJ1-5 provide the parts outside the CDR3, is DGGITQSPKYLFRKEGQNVTLSCEQNLNHDAMYWYRQDPGQGLRLIYYSQIVNDFQKGDIAEGYSVSREKKESFPLTVTSAQKNPTAFYLCASSRQGNQPQHFGDGTRLSIL.

The chain couples TRBV5-6 to TRBJ2-7; 7 nucleotides match TRBD1. CDR3 length: 15 residues. Looked up from germline, CDR1 is SGHDT and CDR2 is YYEEEE. With 3 bases clipped from V and 7 bases from J, the junction kept 13 bases outside the gene matches. The CDR3 sequence is CASSYGTAWALEQYF. For the CDR3, the DNA is TGTGCCAGCAGCTACGGGACAGCTTGGGCGCTAGAGCAGTACTTC.

This clone was seen a few times. The chain employs TRBV4-1 and TRBJ1-2, with TRBD1 identical over 9 bases. V lost 0 bases and J lost 4; bases outside the gene matches: 12. The CDR3 totals 18 residues. CDR1 is MGHRA, CDR2 YSYEKL, per germline. The CDR3 loop is CASSQDTQGAAGVYGYTF. CDR3 DNA: TGCGCCAGCAGCCAAGATACACAGGGGGCAGCGGGCGTCTATGGCTACACCTTC.

The chain joins TRBV5-8 to TRBJ2-3; no definite D call. V dropped 0 bases and J dropped 2 bases, with 7 bases sitting between them. Germline loops: CDR1 SGHTS, CDR2 YDEGEE. The CDR3 consists of 14 residues. CDR3 protein: CASSLGRFTDTQYF. The CDR3 DNA sequence: TGTGCCAGCAGCTTGGGGCGGTTCACAGATACGCAGTATTTT.

V usage is TRBV11-1 and J usage is TRBJ1-4, with D hard to call. Trimming pared 5 bases from V and 8 bases from J, leaving 15 bases between. The CDR3 has 14 residues. Germline CDR1 and CDR2: SGHAT and FQDESV (reference sequence). In DNA, the CDR3 is TGTGCCAGCAGCGGAGGAAACACGGGAGAAAAACTGTTTTTT. This encodes CASSGGNTGEKLFF.

This sequence joins TRBV6-5 and TRBJ1-2, with D perhaps TRBD1 (5 bases). Trimming cost V 2 bases and J 5 bases, with 9 bases left between them. Germline CDR1 MNHEY, CDR2 SVGAGI. CDR3 length equals 13 residues. CDR3 DNA sequence: TGTGCCAGCAGTTACGGGGCCCTTTATGGCTACACCTTC. Translation gives CASSYGALYGYTF.

For the CDR3, the DNA is TGTGCCAGCAGCCCTCACAGGGGGCGGCCTTCTAACTATGGCTACACCTTC. Residues: CASSPHRGRPSNYGYTF. The V call is TRBV7-9, the J call TRBJ1-2; 9 bases are a match to TRBD1. J was trimmed by 0 bases and V by 5 bases; bases with no gene match: 10. The length of the CDR3 is 17 residues. CDR1 SEHNR and CDR2 FQNEAQ come from the germline V gene (reference sequence).

This clone was observed once. This chain links TRBV29-1 with TRBJ2-1, with a tentative D call TRBD1 (5 bases). The CDR3 totals 12 residues. Germline CDR1 reads SQVTM; CDR2 reads ANQGSEA. Trimming left V 8 bases short and J 6 bases short, with 14 bases between. CDR3 nucleotides: TGCAGCCCGCAGGGAATTCGCAATGAGCAGTTCTTC. Amino acids: CSPQGIRNEQFF.

CDR3 amino acids: CASSPGQGARETQYF. DNA for the CDR3: TGTGCCAGCAGTCCGGGACAGGGGGCTCGTGAGACCCAGTACTTC. V usage is TRBV2 and J usage is TRBJ2-5; TRBD1 matches at 12 bases. CDR3 length equals 15 residues. V shed 5 bases, J shed 5 bases, and the junction held 6 bases outside the gene matches. The germline CDR1 and CDR2 sequences are SNHLY and FYNNEI.

A few counts support this clone. This chain uses TRBV5-6 with TRBJ1-1, with 9 bases that match TRBD1. This CDR3 comprises 14 residues. Germline V gene sequence: CDR1 SGHDT, CDR2 YYEEEE. After removal of 3 bases from V and 5 bases from J, the junction contained 5 bases not matched to a gene. The CDR3 spells CASSYVGTGTEAFF. As DNA, the CDR3 is TGTGCCAGCAGCTACGTGGGGACAGGGACTGAAGCTTTCTTT.

The chain employs TRBV20-1 and TRBJ2-3; a possible D gene is TRBD1 (6 bases). This CDR3 is 13 amino acids long. Germline-derived CDR1 and CDR2 are DFQATT and SNEGSKA (reference sequence). Trimming removed 3 bases at V and 5 bases at J, with 12 bases between. CDR3 region: CSASGQGKDTQYF. The CDR3, as DNA: TGCAGTGCTAGTGGGCAGGGGAAAGATACGCAGTATTTT.

V and J are TRBV2 and TRBJ2-5; 15 nucleotides agree with TRBD2. Germline V gives CDR1 SNHLY, CDR2 FYNNEI. V was clipped by 3 bases and J by 3 bases; unmatched bases: 2. The CDR3 contains 16 residues. CDR3 loop: CASSDGLAGGKETQYF. The CDR3, as DNA: TGTGCCAGCAGTGATGGACTAGCGGGGGGGAAAGAGACCCAGTACTTC.